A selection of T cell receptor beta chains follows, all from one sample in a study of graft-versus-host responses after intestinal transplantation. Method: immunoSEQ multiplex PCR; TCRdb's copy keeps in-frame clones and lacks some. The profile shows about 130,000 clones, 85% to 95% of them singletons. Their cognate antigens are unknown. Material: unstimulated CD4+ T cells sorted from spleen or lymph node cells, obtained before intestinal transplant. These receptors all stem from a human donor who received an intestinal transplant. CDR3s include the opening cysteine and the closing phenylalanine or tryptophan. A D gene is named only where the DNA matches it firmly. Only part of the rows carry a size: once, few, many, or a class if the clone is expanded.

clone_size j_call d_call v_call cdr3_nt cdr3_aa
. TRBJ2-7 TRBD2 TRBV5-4 TGTGCCAGCACCGCTGGACTAGCGGGAGGAGGGGAGCAGTACTTC CASTAGLAGGGEQYF
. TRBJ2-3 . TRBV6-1 TGTGCCAGCATTCTGAAAGGGGGGACAGATACGCAGTATTTT CASILKGGTDTQYF
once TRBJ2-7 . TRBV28 TGTGCCAGCAGTTGGGGGCATAGCTCCTACGAGCAGTACTTC CASSWGHSSYEQYF
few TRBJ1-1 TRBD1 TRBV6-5 TGTGCCAGCAGTTCGGGACAGACGAACACTGAAGCTTTCTTT CASSSGQTNTEAFF
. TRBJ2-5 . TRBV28 TGTGCCAGCAGTCCCCCCGGTAAAGTAGAGACCCAGTACTTC CASSPPGKVETQYF
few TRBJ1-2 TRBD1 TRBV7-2 TGTGCCAGCACCTTAAGCGCCGGACAGGGAGGTGGTGGCTACACCTTC CASTLSAGQGGGGYTF
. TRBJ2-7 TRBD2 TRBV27 TGTGCCAGCAGTACGGGACTAGCGATGAGGTCGGTCGAGCAGTACTTC CASSTGLAMRSVEQYF
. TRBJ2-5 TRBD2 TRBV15 TGTGCCACCAGCACCAGACTAGCGCGTGAAGAGACCCAGTACTTC CATSTRLAREETQYF
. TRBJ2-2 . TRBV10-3 TGTGCCATCAGTGGACTAGCGAACACCGGGGAGCTGTTTTTT CAISGLANTGELFF
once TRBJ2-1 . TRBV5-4 TGTGCCAGCAGCCCGACTAGTTCCCCCTGGAGTGAGCAGTTCTTC CASSPTSSPWSEQFF
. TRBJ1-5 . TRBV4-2 TGTGCCAGCAGCCAAGTCCCCCAGGGCAGCAATCAGCCCCAGCATTTT CASSQVPQGSNQPQHF
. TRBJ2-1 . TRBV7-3 TGTGCCAGCAGCCCCAGGGGGGGTTTGGCCCGCGGCGAGCAGTTCTTC CASSPRGGLARGEQFF
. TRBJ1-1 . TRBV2 TGTGCCAGCAGTGAAGAGAGGTTGAACACTGAAGCTTTCTTT CASSEERLNTEAFF
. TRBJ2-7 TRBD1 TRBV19 TGTGCCAGTAGTATACGCGACAGGGGAGCCGAGCAGTACTTC CASSIRDRGAEQYF
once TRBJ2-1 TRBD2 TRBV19 TGTGCCAGTAGTATGGGACTAGCGGGAGGTGAGCAGTTCTTC CASSMGLAGGEQFF
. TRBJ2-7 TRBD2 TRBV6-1 TGTGCCAGCAGCGGCGGGGGTTTCCCTACATACGAGCAGTACTTC CASSGGGFPTYEQYF
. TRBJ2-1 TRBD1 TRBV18 TGTGCCAGCTCACCCAACAGGGGGCGGGGGAATGAGCAGTTCTTC CASSPNRGRGNEQFF
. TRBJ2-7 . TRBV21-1 TGTGCCAGCAGCAAAAGGAGGGAGGGAGGGCCTGCCTACGAGCAGTACTTC CASSKRREGGPAYEQYF
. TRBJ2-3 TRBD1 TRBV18 TGTGCCAGCTCACCGCTTAACAGGGGCCCAACTGTGTATACGCAGTATTTT CASSPLNRGPTVYTQYF
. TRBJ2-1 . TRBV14 TGTGCCAGCAGCCAAGATCCAGCAGGGGCCGGTGAGCAGTTCTTC CASSQDPAGAGEQFF
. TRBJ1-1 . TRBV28 TGTGCCAGCAGCGAAAACGGTTTCGGGGGGCTACGCACTGAAGCTTTCTTT CASSENGFGGLRTEAFF
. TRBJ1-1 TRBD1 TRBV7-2 TGTGCCAGCAGCTCCCGGACAGGGGAGAGAGTCTTT CASSSRTGERVF
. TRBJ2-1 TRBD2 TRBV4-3 TGCGCCAGCAGCGCGGGACTAGCGGGAGGGGCCGGGAGAATAAATGAGCAGTTCTTC CASSAGLAGGAGRINEQFF
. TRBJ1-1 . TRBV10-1 TGCGCCAGCAGTTCCGGTGAAGCTTTCTTT CASSSGEAFF
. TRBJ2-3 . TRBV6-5 TGTGCCAGCAGTACACCGCCGATAAGGCAGTATTTT CASSTPPIRQYF
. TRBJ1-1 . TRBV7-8 TGTGCCAGCAGTTTTGGGGTTGGGGCTTTCTTT CASSFGVGAFF
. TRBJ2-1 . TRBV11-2 TGTGCCAGCAGCTTAGCGGGAGCGCAGTTCTTC CASSLAGAQFF
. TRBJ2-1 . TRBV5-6 TGTGCCAGCTCTATTTGGGCGGGGGCATACAATGAGCAGTTCTTC CASSIWAGAYNEQFF
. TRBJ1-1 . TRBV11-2 TGTGCCAGCAGCTCCCATCTCGTGGTCGCTGAAGCTTTCTTT CASSSHLVVAEAFF
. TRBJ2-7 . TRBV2 TGTGCCAGCAGGAAAACCTACGAGCAGTACTTC CASRKTYEQYF
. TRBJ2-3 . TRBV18 TGTGCCAGCTCACGTGATTTGGGACCTACCACAGATACGCAGTATTTT CASSRDLGPTTDTQYF
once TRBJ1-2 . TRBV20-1 TGCAGTGCCGGGAACTATGGCTACACCTTC CSAGNYGYTF
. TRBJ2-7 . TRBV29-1 TGCAGCGTTGAAGTCACCGGGACCTACGAGCAGTACTTC CSVEVTGTYEQYF
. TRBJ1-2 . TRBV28 TGTGCCAGCAGGAGGAGGGAGCGTTATGGCTACACCTTC CASRRRERYGYTF
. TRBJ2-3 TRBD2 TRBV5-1 TGCGCCAGCAGCTTGATGGGACTAGTCAACACAGATACGCAGTATTTT CASSLMGLVNTDTQYF
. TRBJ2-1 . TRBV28 TGTGCCAGCAGTTTAGGGCAGGGCCAGAAAGAACGCTACAATGAGCAGTTCTTC CASSLGQGQKERYNEQFF
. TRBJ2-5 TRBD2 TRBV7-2 TGTGCCAGCAGCTCTGGACTAGCGGGTAAAGAGACCCAGTACTTC CASSSGLAGKETQYF
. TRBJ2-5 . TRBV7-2 TGTGCCAGCAGCCGCCGCAGAATACAAGAGACCCAGTACTTC CASSRRRIQETQYF
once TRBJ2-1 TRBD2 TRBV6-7 TGTGCCAGCAGTTACGCAAACCGGACTAGCGGACGAATCCTAAGCTCCTACAATGAGCAGTTCTTC CASSYANRTSGRILSSYNEQFF
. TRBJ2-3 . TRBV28 TGTGCCAGCAGTTTATCCGGGTTCCCAGATACGCAGTATTTT CASSLSGFPDTQYF
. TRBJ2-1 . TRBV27 TGTGCCAGCAGTTCGCACTACCCCGACGGACTAAGCTCCTACAATGAGCAGTTCTTC CASSSHYPDGLSSYNEQFF
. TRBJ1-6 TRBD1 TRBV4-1 TGCGCCAGCAGCGTACAAATTCGGAGGGGGCTCGGAAGCGGGGCCAATAATTCACCCCTCCACTTT CASSVQIRRGLGSGANNSPLHF
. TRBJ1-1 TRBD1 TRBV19 TGTGCCAGCCTTCGGGACAGGCGAAAAAACACTGAAGCTTTCTTT CASLRDRRKNTEAFF
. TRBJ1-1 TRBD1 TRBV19 TGTGCCAGTAGTGTGGGACAGGGCTCCACTGAAGCTTTCTTT CASSVGQGSTEAFF
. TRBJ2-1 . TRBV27 TGTGCCAGCAGTTTAATTGTCCGGGCCAGGCCGTACAATGAGCAGTTCTTC CASSLIVRARPYNEQFF
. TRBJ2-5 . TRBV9 TGTGCCAGCAGCGACAGTGTGGGTGAGGGGAGGGGGCAAGAGACCCAGTACTTC CASSDSVGEGRGQETQYF
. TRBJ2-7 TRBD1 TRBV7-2 TGTGCCAGCAGCTTCTCCGGGACAGGGCCTCTTCGATACGAGCAGTACTTC CASSFSGTGPLRYEQYF
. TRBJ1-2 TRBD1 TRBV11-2 TGTGCCAGCAGCTTAGGAGGGGTCCCGGGACAGAACTATGGCTACACCTTC CASSLGGVPGQNYGYTF